The rows below give T cell receptor beta chains drawn from one sample of a study of T cells in Graves' hyperthyroidism and ophthalmopathy. TCRdb passed the multiplex PCR reads through MiXCR, listing each CDR3 protein once. Of 150,000 to 200,000 distinct CDR3 sequences listed, 15% to 20% are singletons. Sequencing was performed on blood. Source of these receptors: a woman aged 45-65 years with Graves' hyperthyroidism. The CDR3 runs from the conserved cysteine through the conserved F or W. The D gene is left open where the match is weak. Only some rows state a clone size, as once, few, many or a class for expanded clones.

clone size,V gene,J gene,D gene,CDR3 DNA,CDR3 protein
-,TRBV19,TRBJ1-5,TRBD1,TGTGCCAGTAGCGAAACCGGGACAGGGGCTCAGCCCCAGCATTTT,CASSETGTGAQPQHF
many,TRBV28,TRBJ1-1,-,TGTGCCAGCAGTTTGGGGACACCCCTGAACACTGAAGCTTTCTTT,CASSLGTPLNTEAFF
many,TRBV19,TRBJ1-1,TRBD1,TGTGCCAGTAGTTCGATGACAGGGGGCTCCACTGAAGCTTTCTTT,CASSSMTGGSTEAFF
many,TRBV6-1,TRBJ1-2,TRBD1,TGTGCCAGCAGTCCGACAGGGGGAGGTAGGGGCTACACCTTC,CASSPTGGGRGYTF
many,TRBV11-2,TRBJ1-6,-,TGTGCCAGCAGCTTGGGCTTTGGCGGCGCACCCCTCCACTTT,CASSLGFGGAPLHF
many,TRBV7-2,TRBJ1-1,-,TGTGCCAGCAGTAGCTACCCGAACACTGAAGCTTTCTTT,CASSSYPNTEAFF
-,TRBV4-1,TRBJ2-3,TRBD2,TGCGCCAGCAGCCAAGGCAGACTAGCGGGGAGAGGGACAGATACGCAGTATTTT,CASSQGRLAGRGTDTQYF
many,TRBV12-3/TRBV12-4,TRBJ2-5,-,TGTGCCAGCAGTTTAATCTCCGAGACCCAGTACTTC,CASSLISETQYF
many,TRBV9,TRBJ2-6,-,TGTGCCAGCAGCCCGACCGGGGCCAACGTCCTGACTTTC,CASSPTGANVLTF
many,TRBV7-2,TRBJ2-4,-,TGTGCCAGCAGCACCGCCGGGACGGCCAAAAACATTCAGTACTTC,CASSTAGTAKNIQYF
once,TRBV3-1,TRBJ2-7,-,TGTGCCAGCAGCCAAGGGCAGGGGGGCTACGAGCAGTACTTC,CASSQGQGGYEQYF
many,TRBV7-9,TRBJ1-2,TRBD1,TGTGCCAGCAGCCCTACAGGGGGATTCTATGGCTACACCTTC,CASSPTGGFYGYTF
many,TRBV7-3,TRBJ1-3,-,TGTGCCAGCAGGTTCACCGTGGGAGACACCATATATTTT,CASRFTVGDTIYF
many,TRBV11-2,TRBJ1-1,-,TGTGCCAGCAGCTTAGGGGCAGGAATGAACACTGAAGCTTTCTTT,CASSLGAGMNTEAFF
-,TRBV11-2,TRBJ2-1,TRBD2,TGTGCCAGCAGCCCCGGGACTAGCGAAAATGAGCAGTTCTTC,CASSPGTSENEQFF
many,TRBV2,TRBJ1-4,TRBD1,TGTGCCAGCCGTTCAGGGGGAAGTGAAAAACTGTTTTTT,CASRSGGSEKLFF
few,TRBV18,TRBJ2-7,TRBD1,TGTGCCAGCTCACCACCCGAGACAGGGGCCCGAGAGCAGTACTTC,CASSPPETGAREQYF
-,TRBV7-9,TRBJ2-3,TRBD1,TGTGCCAGCAGCCACCGGGACAGGTTCCCAGATACGCAGTATTTT,CASSHRDRFPDTQYF
many,TRBV12-3/TRBV12-4,TRBJ2-7,TRBD2,TGTGCCAGCAGTGGCAGCGGGGGGGCTTCGTACGAGCAGTACTTC,CASSGSGGASYEQYF
many,TRBV5-1,TRBJ2-7,-,TGCGCCAGCAGCTTGGAATCGTACAGATCCTACGAGCAGTACTTC,CASSLESYRSYEQYF
-,TRBV7-2,TRBJ2-5,TRBD1,TGTGCCAGCAGCCGAAACAGGGGGGAGACCCAGTACTTC,CASSRNRGETQYF
-,TRBV5-1,TRBJ2-5,-,TGCGCCAGCAGCCAAACCAGTGTAGAGACCCAGTACTTC,CASSQTSVETQYF
many,TRBV28,TRBJ1-2,-,TGTGCCAGCAGTCGACTTATCAGCGGCGGCTACACCTTC,CASSRLISGGYTF
-,TRBV10-3,TRBJ2-3,-,TGTGCCATCAGTGATAACACAGATACGCAGTATTTT,CAISDNTDTQYF
many,TRBV12-3/TRBV12-4,TRBJ2-2,TRBD1,TGTGCCAGCAGGACCGGGACAGGGTGGACCGGGGAGCTGTTTTTT,CASRTGTGWTGELFF
few,TRBV4-2,TRBJ1-6,-,TGTGCCAGCAGCCAAGATGGGTCGAATTCACCCCTCCACTTT,CASSQDGSNSPLHF
-,TRBV24-1,TRBJ2-3,TRBD1,TGTGCCACCAGTGCAACAGGGGCTAGCACAGATACGCAGTATTTT,CATSATGASTDTQYF
many,TRBV20-1,TRBJ2-5,-,TGCAGTGCTAGGCTCCCTGAGGTGGAGACCCAGTACTTC,CSARLPEVETQYF
-,TRBV6-1,TRBJ2-3,-,TGTGCCAGCAGTGATCGGCCCAACGTGGGAGATACGCAGTATTTT,CASSDRPNVGDTQYF
many,TRBV6-1,TRBJ1-1,-,TGTGCCAGCATCCGAGGGGGTCAAACTGAAGCTTTCTTT,CASIRGGQTEAFF
few,TRBV11-2,TRBJ2-5,TRBD2,TGTGCCAGCAGCCCCGAGTCCCCTACACGGGGGGGCCCATTGACCCAGTACTTC,CASSPESPTRGGPLTQYF
-,TRBV4-3,TRBJ2-5,-,TGCGCCAGCAGCCGAGGCGTTGGATCCTCTGGCGGGGAGACCCAGTACTTC,CASSRGVGSSGGETQYF
-,TRBV3-1,TRBJ1-3,-,TGTGCCAGCAGCCAGAGAGGGGCTGGAAACACCATATATTTT,CASSQRGAGNTIYF
-,TRBV13,TRBJ2-3,-,TGTGCCAGCAGCTCCCCCTCCAGGGGAGGTACAGATACGCAGTATTTT,CASSSPSRGGTDTQYF
many,TRBV27,TRBJ2-1,-,TGTGCCAGCAGTCGAGGTCGGGGAGTTGGATTCTACAATGAGCAGTTCTTC,CASSRGRGVGFYNEQFF
many,TRBV19,TRBJ1-1,-,TGTGCCAGTAGGCCTCAGGGAACCTGGACTGAAGCTTTCTTT,CASRPQGTWTEAFF
few,TRBV6-5,TRBJ1-6,-,TGTGCCAGCAGTGAGAGGGAGGGGCGCCCTAATTCACCCCTCCACTTT,CASSEREGRPNSPLHF
many,TRBV28,TRBJ1-2,-,TGTGCCAGCGGGAGAGGGTATGGCTACACCTTC,CASGRGYGYTF
-,TRBV10-3,TRBJ1-3,-,TGTGCCATCACTTCTAAAACGGGAACTGGAAACACCATATATTTT,CAITSKTGTGNTIYF
many,TRBV7-9,TRBJ1-1,-,TGTGCCAGCAGCCGCGTATCCCCCTCGAGGTCTGAAGCTTTCTTT,CASSRVSPSRSEAFF